The source of this TCR beta chain is a study of blood T cells in healthy people across ages. A second PCR, run for about 7 to 12 cycles, used a sample-barcoded 5' primer plus a J-beta primer mix. A template-switch adaptor containing 12 random nucleotides labeled each cDNA molecule. The yield of each sample was at least 2.5 million CDR3-containing paired-end reads. TCRdb itself ran the 5' RACE reads through MiXCR, one entry per CDR3 protein. The table shows around 1,600,000 distinct CDR3 sequences, with 35% to 45% occurring only once. This CDR3 spans 14 amino acids. Germline assignment: CDR1 SGHTA and CDR2 FQGTGA. Deletions cut 5 bases from V and 4 bases from J, with 14 bases between.

This sequence originates from a young woman in good health. V usage is TRBV7-3 and J usage is TRBJ1-1; D ambiguous. Source material: blood. CDR3 protein: CASSRSGAGTEAFF. In DNA, the CDR3 is TGTGCCAGCAGCCGCTCGGGCGCGGGCACTGAAGCTTTCTTT.